The 4 T cell receptor beta chains presented below share a single source sample, sequenced in a study of T cell responses to AZD1222 COVID-19 vaccine. Repertoires were generated with immunoSEQ multiplex PCR, while TCRdb's copy carries only in-frame clones and drops some. The sample carries around 180,000 clones, just over 90% recorded once. The material sequenced was peripheral blood, taken on day 0 of AZD1222 vaccination. The receptors were gathered from an adult in good health.

The gene calls are TRBV25-1 and TRBJ1-2; D call uncertain. Per the germline V gene, CDR1 is MGHDK and CDR2 is SYGVNS. Deletions cut 0 bases from V and 13 bases from J, with 12 bases between. The CDR3 contains 12 residues. Written as DNA, the CDR3 is TGTGCCAGCAGTGAATACGGGATCGCTGCCACCTTC. Translating it yields CASSEYGIAATF.

The rearrangement uses TRBV3-1 (or the pseudogene TRBV3-2) and TRBJ1-4; D is possibly TRBD1 (6 bases). Trimming took off 0 bases at V and 8 bases at J, with 13 bases between the two ends. This CDR3 region has 15 residues. CDR1 and CDR2 (germline): LGHDT, YNNKEL (reference sequence). The CDR3, as DNA: TGTGCCAGCAGCCAAGAACCAGGGGTGGGGGAAAAACTGTTTTTT. This sequence encodes CASSQEPGVGEKLFF.

The genes are TRBV7-9 and TRBJ1-2; weak D call: TRBD1 (5 bases). Between the trimmed V and J ends, which lost 5 bases and 8 bases, there was a span of 18 bases. CDR3 length: 14 amino acids. Looked up from germline, CDR1 is SEHNR and CDR2 is FQNEAQ (reference sequence). The CDR3 protein is CASSTLRDEVGYTF. DNA for the CDR3: TGTGCCAGCAGCACACTCCGGGACGAAGTCGGCTACACCTTC.

This chain links TRBV4-3 with TRBJ2-5, with no clear D. This CDR3 has 12 amino acids. Germline V gene data show CDR1 as LGHNA and CDR2 as YSLEER. Trimming took 1 base from V and 7 from J, leaving 7 bases between them. CDR3 protein: CASSQGRGTQYF. For the CDR3, the DNA is TGCGCCAGCAGCCAAGGAAGAGGGACCCAGTACTTC.